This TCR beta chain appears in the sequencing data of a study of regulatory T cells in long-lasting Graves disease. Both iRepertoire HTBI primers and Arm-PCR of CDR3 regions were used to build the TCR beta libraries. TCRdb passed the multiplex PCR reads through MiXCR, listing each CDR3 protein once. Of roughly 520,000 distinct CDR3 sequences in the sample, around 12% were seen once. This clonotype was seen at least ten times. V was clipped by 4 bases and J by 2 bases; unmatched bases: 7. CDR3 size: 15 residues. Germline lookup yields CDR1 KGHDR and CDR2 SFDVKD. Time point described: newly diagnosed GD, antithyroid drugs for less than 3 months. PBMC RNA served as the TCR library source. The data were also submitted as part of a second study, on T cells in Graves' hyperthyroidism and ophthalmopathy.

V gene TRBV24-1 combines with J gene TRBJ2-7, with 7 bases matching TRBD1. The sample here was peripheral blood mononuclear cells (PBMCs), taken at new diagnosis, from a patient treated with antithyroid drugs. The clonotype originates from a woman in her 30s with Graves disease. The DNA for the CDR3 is TGTGCCACCAGTGACACACGACAGGGAGCCTACGAGCAGTACTTC. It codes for CATSDTRQGAYEQYF.